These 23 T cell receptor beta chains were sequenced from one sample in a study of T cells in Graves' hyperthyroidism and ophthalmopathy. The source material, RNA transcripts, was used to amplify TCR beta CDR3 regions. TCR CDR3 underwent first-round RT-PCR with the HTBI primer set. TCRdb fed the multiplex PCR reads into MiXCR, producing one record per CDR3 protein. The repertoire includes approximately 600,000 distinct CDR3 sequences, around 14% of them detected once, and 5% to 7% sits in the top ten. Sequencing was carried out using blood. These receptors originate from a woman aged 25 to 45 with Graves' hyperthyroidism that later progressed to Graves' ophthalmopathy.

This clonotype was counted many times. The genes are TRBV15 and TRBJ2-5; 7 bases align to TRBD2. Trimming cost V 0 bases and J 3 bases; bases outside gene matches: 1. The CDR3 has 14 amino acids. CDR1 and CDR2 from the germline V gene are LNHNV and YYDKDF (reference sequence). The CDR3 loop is CATSRDLAEETQYF. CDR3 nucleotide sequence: TGTGCCACCAGCAGAGATCTAGCGGAAGAGACCCAGTACTTC.

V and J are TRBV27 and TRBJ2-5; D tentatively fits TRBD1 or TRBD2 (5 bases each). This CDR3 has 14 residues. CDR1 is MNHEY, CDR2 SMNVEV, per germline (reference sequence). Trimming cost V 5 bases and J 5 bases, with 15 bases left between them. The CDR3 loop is CASSRLPWGETQYF. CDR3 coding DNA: TGTGCCAGCAGTCGACTACCTTGGGGGGAGACCCAGTACTTC.

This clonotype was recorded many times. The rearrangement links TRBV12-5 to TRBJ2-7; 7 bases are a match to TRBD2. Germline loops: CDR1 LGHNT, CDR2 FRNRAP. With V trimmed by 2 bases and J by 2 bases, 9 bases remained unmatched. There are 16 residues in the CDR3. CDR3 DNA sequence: TGTGCTAGTGGTTTGCCCTACGGGGGGTTAACCTACGAGCAGTACTTC. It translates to CASGLPYGGLTYEQYF. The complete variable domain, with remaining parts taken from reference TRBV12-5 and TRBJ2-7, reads DARVTQTPRHKVTEMGQEVTMRCQPILGHNTVFWYRQTMMQGLELLAYFRNRAPLDDSGMPKDRFSAEMPDATLATLKIQPSEPRDSAVYFCASGLPYGGLTYEQYFGPGTRLTVT.

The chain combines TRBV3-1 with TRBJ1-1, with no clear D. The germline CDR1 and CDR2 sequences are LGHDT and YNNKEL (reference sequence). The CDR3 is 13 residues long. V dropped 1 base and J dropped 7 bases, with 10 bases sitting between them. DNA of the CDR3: TGTGCCAGCAGCCAAGGAGGTGTGCTTGAAGCTTTCTTT. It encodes CASSQGGVLEAFF.

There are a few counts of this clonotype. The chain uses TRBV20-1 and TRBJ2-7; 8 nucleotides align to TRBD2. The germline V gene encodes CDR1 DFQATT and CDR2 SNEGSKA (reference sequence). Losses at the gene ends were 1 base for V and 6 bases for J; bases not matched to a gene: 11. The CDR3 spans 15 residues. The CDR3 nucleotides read TGCAGTGCTAGAGTCACCCCCAGGGCGGGAGGCGAGCAGTACTTC. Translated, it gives CSARVTPRAGGEQYF.

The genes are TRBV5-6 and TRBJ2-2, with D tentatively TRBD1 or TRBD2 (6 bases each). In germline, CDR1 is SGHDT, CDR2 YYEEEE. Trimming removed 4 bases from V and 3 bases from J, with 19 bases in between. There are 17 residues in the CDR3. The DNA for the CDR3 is TGTGCCAGCAGCCTCCCCAGGGGCGGGGTTGACACCGGGGAGCTGTTTTTT. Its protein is CASSLPRGGVDTGELFF.

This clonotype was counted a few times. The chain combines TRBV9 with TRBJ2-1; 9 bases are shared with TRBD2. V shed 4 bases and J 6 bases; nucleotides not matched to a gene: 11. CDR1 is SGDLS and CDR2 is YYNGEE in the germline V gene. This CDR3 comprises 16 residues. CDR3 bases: TGTGCCAGCAGCCTCTCTGGGACTAGCTTCTTCAATGAGCAGTTCTTC. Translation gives CASSLSGTSFFNEQFF.

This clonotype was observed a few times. The CDR3 region has the DNA TGCGCCAGCAGCCCCGACAGGGGACTAGCGGACCCAGCCAAAAACATTCAGTACTTC. This encodes CASSPDRGLADPAKNIQYF. J is TRBJ2-4 and V is TRBV5-1; 11 bases align to TRBD2. V trimming: 4 bases; J trimming: 0 bases; junction bases outside the gene matches: 12. CDR1 SGHRS and CDR2 YFSETQ come from the germline V gene. The CDR3 length is 19 residues.

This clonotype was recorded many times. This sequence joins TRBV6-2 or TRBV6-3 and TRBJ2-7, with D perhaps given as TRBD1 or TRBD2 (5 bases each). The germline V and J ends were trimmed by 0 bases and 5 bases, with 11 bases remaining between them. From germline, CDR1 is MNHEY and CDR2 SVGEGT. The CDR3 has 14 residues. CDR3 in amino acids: CASSYSWGNDEQYF. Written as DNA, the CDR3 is TGTGCCAGCAGTTACTCGTGGGGGAATGACGAGCAGTACTTC.

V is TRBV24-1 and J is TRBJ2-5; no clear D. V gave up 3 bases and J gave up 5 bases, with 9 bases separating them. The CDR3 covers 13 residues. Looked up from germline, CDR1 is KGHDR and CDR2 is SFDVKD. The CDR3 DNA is TGTGCCACCAGTGATCCCGGACCGGAGACCCAGTACTTC. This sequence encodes CATSDPGPETQYF.

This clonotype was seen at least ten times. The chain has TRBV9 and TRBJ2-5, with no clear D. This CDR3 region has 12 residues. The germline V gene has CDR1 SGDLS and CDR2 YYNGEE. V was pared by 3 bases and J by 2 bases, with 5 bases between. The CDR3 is CASSAVQETQYF. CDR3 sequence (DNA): TGTGCCAGCAGCGCCGTTCAAGAGACCCAGTACTTC. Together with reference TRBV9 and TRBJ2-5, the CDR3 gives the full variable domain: DSGVTQTPKHLITATGQRVTLRCSPRSGDLSVYWYQQSLDQGLQFLIQYYNGEERAKGNILERFSAQQFPDLHSELNLSSLELGDSALYFCASSAVQETQYFGPGTRLLVL.

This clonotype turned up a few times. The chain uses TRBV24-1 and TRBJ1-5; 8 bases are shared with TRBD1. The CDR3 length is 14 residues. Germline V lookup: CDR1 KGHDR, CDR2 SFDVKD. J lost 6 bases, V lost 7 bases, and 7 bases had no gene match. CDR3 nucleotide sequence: TGTGCCACCAGCTCAGGGGGCGCGGGTCAGCCCCAGCATTTT. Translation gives CATSSGGAGQPQHF.

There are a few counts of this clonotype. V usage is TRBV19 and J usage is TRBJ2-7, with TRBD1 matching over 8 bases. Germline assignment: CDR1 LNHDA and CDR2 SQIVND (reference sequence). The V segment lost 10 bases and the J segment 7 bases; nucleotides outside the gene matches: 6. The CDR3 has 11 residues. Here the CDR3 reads CATRQGQEQYF. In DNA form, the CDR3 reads TGTGCCACCAGACAGGGGCAGGAGCAGTACTTC.

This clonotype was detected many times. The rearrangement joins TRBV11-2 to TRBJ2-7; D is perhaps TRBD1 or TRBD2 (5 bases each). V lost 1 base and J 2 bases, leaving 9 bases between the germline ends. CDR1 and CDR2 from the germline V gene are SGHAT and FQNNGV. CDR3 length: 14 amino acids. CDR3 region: CASSLVGPPYEQYF. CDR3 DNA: TGTGCCAGCAGCTTAGTGGGACCGCCCTACGAGCAGTACTTC.

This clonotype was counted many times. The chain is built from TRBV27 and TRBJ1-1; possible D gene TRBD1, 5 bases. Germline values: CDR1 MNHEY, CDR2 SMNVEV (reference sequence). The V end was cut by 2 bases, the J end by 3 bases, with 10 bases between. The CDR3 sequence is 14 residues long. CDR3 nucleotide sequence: TGTGCCAGCAGTTTAATGGGGGGGGACACTGAAGCTTTCTTT. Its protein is CASSLMGGDTEAFF.

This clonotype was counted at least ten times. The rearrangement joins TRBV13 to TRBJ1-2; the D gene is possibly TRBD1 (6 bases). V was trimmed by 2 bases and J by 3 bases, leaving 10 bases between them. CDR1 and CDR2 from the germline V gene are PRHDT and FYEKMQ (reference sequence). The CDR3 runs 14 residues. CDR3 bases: TGTGCCAGCAGCTTAAGACAGGCTTACTATGGCTACACCTTC. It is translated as CASSLRQAYYGYTF.

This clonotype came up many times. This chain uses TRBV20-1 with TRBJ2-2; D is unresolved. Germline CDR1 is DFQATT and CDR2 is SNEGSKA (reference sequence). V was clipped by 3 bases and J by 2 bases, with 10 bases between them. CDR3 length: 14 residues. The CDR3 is CSARASANTGELFF. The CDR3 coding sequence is TGCAGTGCTAGGGCCAGCGCTAACACCGGGGAGCTGTTTTTT.

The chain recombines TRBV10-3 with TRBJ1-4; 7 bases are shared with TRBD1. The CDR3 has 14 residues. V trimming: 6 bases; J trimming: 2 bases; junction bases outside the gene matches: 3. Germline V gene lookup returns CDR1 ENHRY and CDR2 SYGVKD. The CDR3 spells CAISQTGTNEKLFF. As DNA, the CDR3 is TGTGCCATCAGCCAGACAGGGACTAATGAAAAACTGTTTTTT.

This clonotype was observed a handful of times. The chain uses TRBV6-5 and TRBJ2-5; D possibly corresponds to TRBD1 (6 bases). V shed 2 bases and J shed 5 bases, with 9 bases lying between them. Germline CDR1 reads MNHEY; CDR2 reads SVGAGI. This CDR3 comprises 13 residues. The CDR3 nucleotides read TGTGCCAGCAGTTACAAGGGGGTCGAGACCCAGTACTTC. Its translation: CASSYKGVETQYF.

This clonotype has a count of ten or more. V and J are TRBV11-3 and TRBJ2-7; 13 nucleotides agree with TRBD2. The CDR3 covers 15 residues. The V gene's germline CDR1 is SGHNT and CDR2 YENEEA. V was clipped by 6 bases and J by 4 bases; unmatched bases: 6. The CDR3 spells CASSRGLAGVYEQYF. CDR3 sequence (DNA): TGTGCCAGCAGTCGAGGACTAGCGGGAGTTTACGAGCAGTACTTC. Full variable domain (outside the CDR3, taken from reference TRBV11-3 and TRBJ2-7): EAGVVQSPRYKIIEKKQPVAFWCNPISGHNTLYWYLQNLGQGPELLIRYENEEAVDDSQLPKDRFSAERLKGVDSTLKIQPAELGDSAVYLCASSRGLAGVYEQYFGPGTRLTVT.

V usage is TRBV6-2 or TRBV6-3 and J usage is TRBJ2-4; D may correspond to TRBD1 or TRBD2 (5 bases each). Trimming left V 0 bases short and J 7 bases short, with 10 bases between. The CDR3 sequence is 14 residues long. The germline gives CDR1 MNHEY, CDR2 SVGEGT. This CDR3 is CASSYSKGTNIQYF. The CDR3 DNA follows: TGTGCCAGCAGTTACTCGAAAGGGACCAACATTCAGTACTTC.

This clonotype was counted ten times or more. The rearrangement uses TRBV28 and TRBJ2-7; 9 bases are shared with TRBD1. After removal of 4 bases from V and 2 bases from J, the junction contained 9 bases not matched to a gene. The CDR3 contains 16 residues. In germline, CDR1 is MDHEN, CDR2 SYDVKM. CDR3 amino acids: CASSSPGQGETYEQYF. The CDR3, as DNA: TGTGCCAGCAGTTCCCCGGGACAGGGTGAGACCTACGAGCAGTACTTC.

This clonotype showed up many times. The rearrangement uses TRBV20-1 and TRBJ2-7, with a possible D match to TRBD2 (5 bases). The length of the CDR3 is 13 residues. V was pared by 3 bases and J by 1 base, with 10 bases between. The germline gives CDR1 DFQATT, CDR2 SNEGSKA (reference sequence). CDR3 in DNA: TGCAGTGCTAGGTTAGCGAGATCCTACGAGCAGTACTTC. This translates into CSARLARSYEQYF.